The present TCR beta chain was sequenced within a study of CD8 T cells in Susac syndrome. Random hexamers were used to reverse transcribe 0.5 to 1 ug of RNA. A multiplex approach, immunoSEQ multiplex PCR, amplified TCR beta CDR3 across 54 Vbeta and 13 Jbeta. TCRdb processed the immunoSEQ multiplex PCR reads anew with MiXCR; each CDR3 protein has one entry. The top ten clones hold under 0.6% of a sample with about 60,000 distinct CDR3 sequences, about 94% of them seen once. Germline CDR1 and CDR2: WSHSY and SAAADI. The germline V and J ends were trimmed by 5 bases and 6 bases, with 11 bases remaining between them. This CDR3 is built from 13 residues. It was treatment-naive patients with stable or active relapsing-remitting disease who made up the multiple sclerosis controls. CD8+ and CD4+ T cells were negatively isolated; TEMRA cells were FACS-enriched.

The source of this sequence is a human donor with multiple sclerosis. What was sequenced was CD8+ T cells from PBMCs. This chain joins TRBV10-2 and TRBJ2-1; D remains ambiguous. This CDR3 is CASSNGLGNEQFF. CDR3 coding DNA: TGCGCCAGCAGTAATGGGCTAGGCAATGAGCAGTTCTTC.